What follows describes a single T cell receptor (beta chain). This may arise from a read error, as a much more abundant clone is one base away. The template was RNA from unsorted bulk tissue. More than 3 cm separated this lung sample from the edge of the tumor. The V and J ends lost 2 bases and 10 bases respectively, with 11 bases between them. CDR1 is LNHDA, CDR2 SQIVND, per germline (reference sequence). CDR3 length equals 12 residues. The library came from three nested PCR rounds adapted from ARM-PCR protocols. TCRdb analysed the multiplex PCR reads with MiXCR anew, one entry per CDR3 protein. The table has about 86,000 distinct CDR3 sequences, under 80% seen once. The data belong to a study of tumor and adjacent non-tumor tissue in lung cancer.

The receptor was derived from a woman between 45 and 65 years old with non-small cell lung cancer. The sequencing sample was made of distant non-tumor lung tissue. The chain links TRBV19 to TRBJ1-1; no firm D call. CDR3 protein: CASSITPSGAFF. In DNA form, the CDR3 reads TGTGCCAGTAGTATAACCCCATCCGGAGCTTTCTTT.